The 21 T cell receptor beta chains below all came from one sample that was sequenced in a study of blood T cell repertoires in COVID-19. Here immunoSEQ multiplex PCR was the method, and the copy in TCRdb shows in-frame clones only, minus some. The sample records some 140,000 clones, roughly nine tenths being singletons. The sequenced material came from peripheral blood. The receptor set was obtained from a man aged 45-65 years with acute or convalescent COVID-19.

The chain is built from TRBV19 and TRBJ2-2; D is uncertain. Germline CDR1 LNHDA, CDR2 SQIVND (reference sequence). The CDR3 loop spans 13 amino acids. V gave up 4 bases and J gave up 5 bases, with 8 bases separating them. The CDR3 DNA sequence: TGTGCCAGTAGTAGAGGTACTACCGGGGAGCTGTTTTTT. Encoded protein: CASSRGTTGELFF.

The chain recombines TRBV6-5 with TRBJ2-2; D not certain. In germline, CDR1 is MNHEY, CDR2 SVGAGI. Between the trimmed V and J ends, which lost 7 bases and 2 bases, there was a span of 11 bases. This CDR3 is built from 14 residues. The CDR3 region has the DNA TGTGCCAGCACAGGTGGCTCCAACACCGGGGAGCTGTTTTTT. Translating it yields CASTGGSNTGELFF.

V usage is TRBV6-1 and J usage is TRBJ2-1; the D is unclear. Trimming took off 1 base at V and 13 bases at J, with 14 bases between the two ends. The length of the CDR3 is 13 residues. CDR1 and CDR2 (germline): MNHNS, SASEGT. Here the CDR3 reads CASSEEQLGKQFF. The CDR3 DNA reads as TGTGCCAGCAGTGAAGAGCAACTCGGTAAACAGTTCTTC.

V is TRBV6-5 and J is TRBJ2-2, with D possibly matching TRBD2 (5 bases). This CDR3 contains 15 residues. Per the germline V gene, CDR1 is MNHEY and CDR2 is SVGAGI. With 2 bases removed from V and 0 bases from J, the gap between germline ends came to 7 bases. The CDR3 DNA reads TGTGCCAGCAGTTACGGTAGCGCGAACACCGGGGAGCTGTTTTTT. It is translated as CASSYGSANTGELFF.

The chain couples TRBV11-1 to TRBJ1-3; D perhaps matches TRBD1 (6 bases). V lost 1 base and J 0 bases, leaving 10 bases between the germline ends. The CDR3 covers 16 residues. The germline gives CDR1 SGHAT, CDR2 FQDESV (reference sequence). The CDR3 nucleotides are TGTGCCAGCAGCTTAGGACAGGCCATCTCTGGAAACACCATATATTTT. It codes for CASSLGQAISGNTIYF.

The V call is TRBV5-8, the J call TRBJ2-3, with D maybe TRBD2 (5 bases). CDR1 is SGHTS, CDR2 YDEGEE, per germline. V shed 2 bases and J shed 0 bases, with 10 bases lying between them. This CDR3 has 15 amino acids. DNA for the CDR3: TGTGCCAGCAGCTTCCGGCGGGTTAGCACAGATACGCAGTATTTT. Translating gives CASSFRRVSTDTQYF.

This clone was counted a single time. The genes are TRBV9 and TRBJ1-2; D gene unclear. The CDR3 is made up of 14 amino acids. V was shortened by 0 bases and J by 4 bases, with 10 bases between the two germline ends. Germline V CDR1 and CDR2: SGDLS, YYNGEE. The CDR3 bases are TGTGCCAGCAGCGTAGCGGGGTTCGGCTATGGCTACACCTTC. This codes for CASSVAGFGYGYTF.

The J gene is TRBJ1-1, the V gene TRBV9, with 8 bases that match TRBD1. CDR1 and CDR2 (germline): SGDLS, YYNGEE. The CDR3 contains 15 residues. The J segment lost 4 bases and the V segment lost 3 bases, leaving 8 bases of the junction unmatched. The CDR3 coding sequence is TGTGCCAGCAGCGCGACAGGGGAGTTTGGCACTGAAGCTTTCTTT. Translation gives CASSATGEFGTEAFF.

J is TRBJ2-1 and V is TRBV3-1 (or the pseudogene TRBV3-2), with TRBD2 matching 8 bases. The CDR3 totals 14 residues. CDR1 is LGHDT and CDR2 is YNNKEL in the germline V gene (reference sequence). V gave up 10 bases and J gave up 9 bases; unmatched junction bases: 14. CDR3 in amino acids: CATGSTTSVGEQFF. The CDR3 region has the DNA TGTGCCACCGGTTCCACGACTAGCGTTGGTGAGCAGTTCTTC.

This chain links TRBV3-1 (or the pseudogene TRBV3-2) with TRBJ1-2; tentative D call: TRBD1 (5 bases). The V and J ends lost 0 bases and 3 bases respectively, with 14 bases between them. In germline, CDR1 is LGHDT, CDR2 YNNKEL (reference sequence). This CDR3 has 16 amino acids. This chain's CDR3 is CASSQDGAGAYYGYTF. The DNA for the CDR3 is TGTGCCAGCAGCCAAGATGGGGCAGGAGCCTACTATGGCTACACCTTC.

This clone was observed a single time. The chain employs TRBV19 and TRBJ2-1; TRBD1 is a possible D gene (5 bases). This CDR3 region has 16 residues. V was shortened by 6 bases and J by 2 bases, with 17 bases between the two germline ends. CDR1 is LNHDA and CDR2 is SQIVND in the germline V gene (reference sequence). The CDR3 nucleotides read TGTGCCAGTAGCCGCATGGAAGGGGCGCCCTACAATGAGCAGTTCTTC. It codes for CASSRMEGAPYNEQFF.

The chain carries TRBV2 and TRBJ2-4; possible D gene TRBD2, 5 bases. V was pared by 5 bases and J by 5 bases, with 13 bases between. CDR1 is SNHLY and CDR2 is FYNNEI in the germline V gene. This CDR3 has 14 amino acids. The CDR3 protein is CASSNSRDQNIQYF. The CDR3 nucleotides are TGTGCCAGCAGTAACAGCCGGGATCAAAACATTCAGTACTTC.

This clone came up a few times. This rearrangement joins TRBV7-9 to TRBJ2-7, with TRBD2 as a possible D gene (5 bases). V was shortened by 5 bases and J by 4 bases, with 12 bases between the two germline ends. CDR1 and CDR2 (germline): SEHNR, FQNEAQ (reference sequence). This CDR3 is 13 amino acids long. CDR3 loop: CASSPSEGYEQYF. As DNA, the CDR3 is TGTGCCAGCAGCCCCTCTGAGGGATACGAGCAGTACTTC.

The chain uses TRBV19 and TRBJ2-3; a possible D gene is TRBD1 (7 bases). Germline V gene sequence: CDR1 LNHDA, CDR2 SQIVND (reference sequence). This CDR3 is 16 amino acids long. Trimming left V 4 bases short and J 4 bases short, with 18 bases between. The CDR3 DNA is TGTGCCAGTAGTAGGGACCAGGGGGGTGGTGCAGATACGCAGTATTTT. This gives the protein CASSRDQGGGADTQYF.

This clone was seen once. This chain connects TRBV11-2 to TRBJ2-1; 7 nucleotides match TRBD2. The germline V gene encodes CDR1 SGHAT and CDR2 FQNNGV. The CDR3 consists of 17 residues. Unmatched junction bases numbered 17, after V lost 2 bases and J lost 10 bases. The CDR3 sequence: CASSLHYGLAALLEQFF. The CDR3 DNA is TGTGCCAGCAGCTTACACTATGGGCTAGCGGCTCTTCTGGAGCAGTTCTTC.

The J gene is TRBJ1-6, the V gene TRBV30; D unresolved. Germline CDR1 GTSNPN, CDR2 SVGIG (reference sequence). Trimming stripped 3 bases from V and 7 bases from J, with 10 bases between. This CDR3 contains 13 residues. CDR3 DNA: TGTGCCTGGAGGAGTTTTCGGAATTCACCCCTCCACTTT. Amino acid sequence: CAWRSFRNSPLHF.

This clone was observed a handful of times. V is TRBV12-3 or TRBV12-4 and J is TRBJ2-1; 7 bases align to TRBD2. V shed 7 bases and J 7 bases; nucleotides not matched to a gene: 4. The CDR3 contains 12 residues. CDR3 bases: TGTGCCAGCACTTTGGGGGGGAATGAGCAGTTCTTC. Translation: CASTLGGNEQFF.

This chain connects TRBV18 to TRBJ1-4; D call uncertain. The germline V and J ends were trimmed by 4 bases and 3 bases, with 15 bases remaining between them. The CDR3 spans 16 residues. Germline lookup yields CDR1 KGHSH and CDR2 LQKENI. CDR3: CASSLNLREPNEKLFF. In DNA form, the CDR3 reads TGTGCCAGCTCACTCAATCTAAGGGAGCCTAATGAAAAACTGTTTTTT.

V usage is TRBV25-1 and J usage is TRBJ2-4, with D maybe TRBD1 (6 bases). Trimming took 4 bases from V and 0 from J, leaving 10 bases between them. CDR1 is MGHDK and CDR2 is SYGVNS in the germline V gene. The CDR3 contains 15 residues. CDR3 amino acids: CASSASGEAKNIQYF. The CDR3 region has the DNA TGTGCCAGCAGTGCATCAGGGGAAGCCAAAAACATTCAGTACTTC.

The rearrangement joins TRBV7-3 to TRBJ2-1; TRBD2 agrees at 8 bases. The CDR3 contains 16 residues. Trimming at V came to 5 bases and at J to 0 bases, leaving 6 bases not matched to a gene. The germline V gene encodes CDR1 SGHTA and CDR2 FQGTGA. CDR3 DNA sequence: TGTGCCAGCAGCGCCTCGGGGGGGACCTCCTACAATGAGCAGTTCTTC. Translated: CASSASGGTSYNEQFF.

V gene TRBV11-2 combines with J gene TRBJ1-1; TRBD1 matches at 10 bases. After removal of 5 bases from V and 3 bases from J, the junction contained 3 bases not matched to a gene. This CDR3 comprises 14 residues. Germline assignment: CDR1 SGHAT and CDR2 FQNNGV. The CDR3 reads CASSTTGGHTEAFF. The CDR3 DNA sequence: TGTGCCAGCAGCACGACAGGGGGCCACACTGAAGCTTTCTTT.